These T cell receptor beta chains were read from a single sample in a study of T-cell memory formation after mild COVID-19. TCRdb reprocessed the 5' RACE reads with MiXCR, giving one entry per CDR3 protein. The sample records 150,000 to 200,000 distinct CDR3 sequences, roughly 31% being singletons. The sample consisted of PBMCs or a T cell subset sorted from them (not recorded which). Receptors were obtained from an adult woman who had mild COVID-19 (a few samples of this study predate the infection). Cell type and time point are not known. CDR3s include the opening cysteine and the closing phenylalanine or tryptophan. A D gene is named only where the DNA matches it firmly. Not all rows give a size; the values are once, few, many and, for expanded clones, a class.

j_call d_call cdr3_length clone_size v_call cdr3_aa cdr3_nt
TRBJ2-3 . 12 many TRBV7-9 CASSSTADTQYF TGTGCCAGCAGCTCGACTGCGGATACGCAGTATTTT
TRBJ2-1 . 15 . TRBV18 CASSRLRDSNQGQFF TGTGCCAGCTCACGACTCCGGGACTCCAATCAGGGGCAGTTCTTC
TRBJ2-1 . 13 few TRBV3-1 CASSPGRMREQFF TGTGCCAGCAGCCCGGGGAGAATGCGTGAGCAGTTCTTC
TRBJ2-7 TRBD1 15 . TRBV12-3/TRBV12-4 CASSLGTGVSYEQYF TGTGCCAGCAGTTTGGGGACAGGGGTATCCTACGAGCAGTACTTC
TRBJ1-2 TRBD1 13 . TRBV15 CATSSDRGHGYTF TGTGCCACCAGCAGCGACAGGGGACATGGCTACACCTTC
TRBJ2-7 TRBD2 14 many TRBV20-1 CSASPGTSAYEQYF TGCAGTGCTAGCCCCGGGACTAGCGCGTACGAGCAGTACTTC
TRBJ2-5 . 12 . TRBV7-9 CASSSGWVSQYF TGTGCCAGCAGCTCCGGATGGGTGTCCCAGTACTTC
TRBJ2-7 TRBD1 15 few TRBV5-1 CASSFGQGQGDEQYF TGCGCCAGCAGCTTCGGACAGGGTCAGGGCGACGAGCAGTACTTC
TRBJ2-5 . 16 . TRBV5-6 CASSLVGQGLQETQYF TGTGCCAGCAGCTTGGTGGGCCAGGGACTCCAAGAGACCCAGTACTTC
TRBJ2-7 . 15 few TRBV29-1 CSVRGRGVSSYEQYF TGCAGCGTTAGGGGTCGGGGCGTAAGCTCCTACGAGCAGTACTTC
TRBJ2-3 TRBD1 15 . TRBV3-1 CASSSGQGATDTQYF TGTGCCAGCAGCTCCGGACAGGGGGCAACAGATACGCAGTATTTT
TRBJ2-2 TRBD2 19 . TRBV12-3/TRBV12-4 CASSPDPRTSGSRTGELFF TGTGCCAGCAGTCCAGACCCCCGGACTAGCGGGAGTCGGACCGGGGAGCTGTTTTTT
TRBJ1-1 . 11 . TRBV5-5 CASSAGTEAFF TGTGCCAGCAGCGCAGGGACAGAAGCTTTCTTT
TRBJ2-2 . 14 few TRBV7-3 CASSLRRGPGELFF TGTGCCAGCAGCTTACGGCGGGGGCCCGGGGAGCTGTTTTTT
TRBJ1-1 . 12 few TRBV6-5 CASTQGQGEAFF TGTGCCAGCACCCAGGGGCAGGGTGAAGCTTTCTTT
TRBJ1-1 . 14 few TRBV12-3/TRBV12-4 CASSLVGQNTEAFF TGTGCCAGCAGCCTCGTGGGACAGAACACTGAAGCTTTCTTT
TRBJ1-2 . 15 . TRBV7-8 CASSPRQGGSYGYTF TGTGCCAGCAGCCCCAGGCAGGGCGGGAGCTATGGCTACACCTTC
TRBJ2-7 . 19 . TRBV7-9 CASSSHKGTSPGLSYEQYF TGTGCCAGCAGCTCGCATAAGGGGACTTCGCCAGGCCTGTCCTACGAGCAGTACTTC
TRBJ1-2 TRBD1 13 few TRBV5-1 CASSRTGAYGYTF TGCGCCAGCAGTCGGACAGGGGCCTATGGCTACACCTTC
TRBJ1-5 . 13 . TRBV5-6 CAPGSIHNQPQHF TGTGCCCCTGGCTCTATCCACAATCAGCCCCAGCATTTT
TRBJ2-7 TRBD2 13 many TRBV5-1 CAGIGSGREEQYF TGCGCCGGAATTGGTAGCGGGAGGGAAGAGCAGTACTTC
TRBJ2-5 TRBD2 14 . TRBV7-8 CASSVLAVEETQYF TGTGCCAGCAGCGTACTAGCGGTTGAAGAGACCCAGTACTTC
TRBJ1-6 TRBD1 15 few TRBV5-6 CASSQQGRTNSPLHF TGTGCCAGCAGCCAACAGGGGCGGACGAATTCACCCCTCCACTTT
TRBJ2-1 . 15 few TRBV11-1 CASSMDGSSYNEQFF TGTGCCAGCAGCATGGACGGTAGCTCCTACAATGAGCAGTTCTTC
TRBJ1-2 . 13 . TRBV6-5 CASSKGGWYGYTF TGTGCCAGCAGTAAGGGGGGTTGGTATGGCTACACCTTC